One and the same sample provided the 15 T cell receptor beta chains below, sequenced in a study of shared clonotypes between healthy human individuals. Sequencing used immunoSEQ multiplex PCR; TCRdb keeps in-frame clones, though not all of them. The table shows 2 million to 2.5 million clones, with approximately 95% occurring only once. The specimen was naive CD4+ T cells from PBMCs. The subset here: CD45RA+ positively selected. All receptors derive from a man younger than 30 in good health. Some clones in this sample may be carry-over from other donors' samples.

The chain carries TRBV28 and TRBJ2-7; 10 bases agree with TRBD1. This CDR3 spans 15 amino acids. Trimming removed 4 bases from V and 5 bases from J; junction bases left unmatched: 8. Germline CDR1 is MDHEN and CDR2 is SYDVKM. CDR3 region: CASSSAGTGVDEQYF. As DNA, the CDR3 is TGTGCCAGCAGTTCCGCCGGGACAGGGGTCGACGAGCAGTACTTC. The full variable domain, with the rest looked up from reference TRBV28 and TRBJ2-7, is DVKVTQSSRYLVKRTGEKVFLECVQDMDHENMFWYRQDPGLGLRLIYFSYDVKMKEKGDIPEGYSVSREKKERFSLILESASTNQTSMYLCASSSAGTGVDEQYFGPGTRLTVT.

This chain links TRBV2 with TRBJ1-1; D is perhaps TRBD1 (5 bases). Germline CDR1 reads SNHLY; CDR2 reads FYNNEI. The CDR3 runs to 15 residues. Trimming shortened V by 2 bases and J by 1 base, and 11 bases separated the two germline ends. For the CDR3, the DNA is TGTGCCAGCAGTGAATCGGGCAGGGAGAACACTGAAGCTTTCTTT. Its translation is CASSESGRENTEAFF.

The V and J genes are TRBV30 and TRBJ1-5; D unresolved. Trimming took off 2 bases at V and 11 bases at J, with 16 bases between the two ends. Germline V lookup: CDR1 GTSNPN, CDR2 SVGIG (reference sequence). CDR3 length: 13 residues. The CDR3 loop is CAWSLGPPGTQHF. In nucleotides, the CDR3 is TGTGCCTGGAGTCTGGGCCCTCCGGGGACCCAGCATTTT.

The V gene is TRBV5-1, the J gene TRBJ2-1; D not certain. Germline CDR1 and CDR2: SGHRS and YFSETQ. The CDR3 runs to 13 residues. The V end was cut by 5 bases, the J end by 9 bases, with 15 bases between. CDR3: CASRQTPPGEQFF. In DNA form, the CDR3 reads TGCGCCAGCAGGCAGACTCCCCCGGGTGAGCAGTTCTTC.

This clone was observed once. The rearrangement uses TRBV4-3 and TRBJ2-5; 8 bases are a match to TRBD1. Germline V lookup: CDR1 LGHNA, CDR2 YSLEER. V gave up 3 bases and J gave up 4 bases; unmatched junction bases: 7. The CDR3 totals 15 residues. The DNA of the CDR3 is TGCGCCAGCAGCCACGGAGGACAGGGTCGAGAGACCCAGTACTTC. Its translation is CASSHGGQGRETQYF.

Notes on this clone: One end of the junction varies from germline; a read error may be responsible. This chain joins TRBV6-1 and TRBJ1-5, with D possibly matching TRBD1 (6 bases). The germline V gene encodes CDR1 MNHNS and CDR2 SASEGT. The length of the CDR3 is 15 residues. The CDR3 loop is CASSEGRGYNQPQHF. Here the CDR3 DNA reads TGTGCCAGCAGCGAAGGAAGGGGGTACAATCAGCCCCAGCATTTT.

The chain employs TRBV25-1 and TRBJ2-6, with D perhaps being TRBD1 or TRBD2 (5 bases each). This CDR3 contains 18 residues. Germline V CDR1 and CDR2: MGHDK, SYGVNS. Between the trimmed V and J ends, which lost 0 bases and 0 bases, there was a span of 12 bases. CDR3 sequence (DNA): TGTGCCAGCAGTGAATATCCGGGGCCCAGCTCTGGGGCCAACGTCCTGACTTTC. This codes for CASSEYPGPSSGANVLTF. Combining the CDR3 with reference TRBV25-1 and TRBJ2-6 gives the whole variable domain EADIYQTPRYLVIGTGKKITLECSQTMGHDKMYWYQQDPGMELHLIHYSYGVNSTEKGDLSSESTVSRIRTEHFPLTLESARPSHTSQYLCASSEYPGPSSGANVLTFGAGSRLTVL.

The CDR3: CASSLGQTSYEQYF. Here the CDR3 DNA reads TGTGCCAGCAGCTTGGGCCAAACTTCCTACGAGCAGTACTTC. This rearrangement joins TRBV5-4 to TRBJ2-7, with D unresolved. This CDR3 region has 14 residues. V dropped 0 bases and J dropped 1 base, with 8 bases sitting between them. The germline V gene encodes CDR1 SGHNT and CDR2 YYREEE (reference sequence). Looking up the rest from reference TRBV5-4 and TRBJ2-7 gives the full variable domain: ETGVTQSPTHLIKTRGQQVTLRCSSQSGHNTVSWYQQALGQGPQFIFQYYREEENGRGNFPPRFSGLQFPNYSSELNVNALELDDSALYLCASSLGQTSYEQYFGPGTRLTVT.

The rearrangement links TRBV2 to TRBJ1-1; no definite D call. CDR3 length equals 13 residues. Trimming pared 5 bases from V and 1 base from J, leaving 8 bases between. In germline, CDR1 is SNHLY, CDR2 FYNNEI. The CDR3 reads CASSKEKNTEAFF. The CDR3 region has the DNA TGTGCCAGCAGTAAAGAGAAGAACACTGAAGCTTTCTTT.

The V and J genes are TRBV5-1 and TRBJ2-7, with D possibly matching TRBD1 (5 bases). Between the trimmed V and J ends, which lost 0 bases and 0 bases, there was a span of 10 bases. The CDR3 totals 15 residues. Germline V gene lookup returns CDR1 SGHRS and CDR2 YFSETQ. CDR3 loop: CASSLEWGRSYEQYF. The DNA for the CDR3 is TGCGCCAGCAGCTTGGAGTGGGGCCGCTCCTACGAGCAGTACTTC.

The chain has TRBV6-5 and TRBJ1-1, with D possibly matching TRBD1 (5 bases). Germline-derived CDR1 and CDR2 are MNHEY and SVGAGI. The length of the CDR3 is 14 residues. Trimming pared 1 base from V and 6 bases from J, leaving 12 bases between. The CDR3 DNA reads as TGTGCCAGCAGTTACTTGGGGGGGATCGCTGAAGCTTTCTTT. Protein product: CASSYLGGIAEAFF.

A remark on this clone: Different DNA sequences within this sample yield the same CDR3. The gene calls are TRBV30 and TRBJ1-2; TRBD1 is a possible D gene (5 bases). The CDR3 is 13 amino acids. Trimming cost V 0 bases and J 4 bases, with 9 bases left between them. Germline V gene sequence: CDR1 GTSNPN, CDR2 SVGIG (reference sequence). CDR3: CAWSVQGGYGYTF. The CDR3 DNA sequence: TGTGCCTGGAGTGTCCAGGGCGGCTATGGCTACACCTTC.

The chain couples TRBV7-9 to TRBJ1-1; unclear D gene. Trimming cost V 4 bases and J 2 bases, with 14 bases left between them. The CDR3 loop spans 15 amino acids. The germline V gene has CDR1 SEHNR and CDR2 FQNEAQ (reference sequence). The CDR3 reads CASSSDRAANTEAFF. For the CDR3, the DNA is TGTGCCAGCAGCTCCGATAGGGCAGCAAACACTGAAGCTTTCTTT. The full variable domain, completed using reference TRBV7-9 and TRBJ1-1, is DTGVSQNPRHKITKRGQNVTFRCDPISEHNRLYWYRQTLGQGPEFLTYFQNEAQLEKSRLLSDRFSAERPKGSFSTLEIQRTEQGDSAMYLCASSSDRAANTEAFFGQGTRLTVV.

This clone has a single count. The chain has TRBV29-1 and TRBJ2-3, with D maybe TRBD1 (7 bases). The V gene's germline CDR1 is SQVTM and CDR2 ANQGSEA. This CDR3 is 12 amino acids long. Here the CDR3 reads CGTRGDTDTQYF. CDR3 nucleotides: TGCGGGACCAGGGGGGATACAGATACGCAGTATTTT.

This CDR3 reads CASSYSTGGLEKLFF. Written as DNA, the CDR3 is TGTGCCAGCAGTTACTCGACAGGCGGGCTTGAAAAACTGTTTTTT. The V call is TRBV6-6, the J call TRBJ1-4; D may be TRBD1 (6 bases). The CDR3 runs to 15 residues. V gave up 0 bases and J gave up 7 bases, with 12 bases separating them. The V gene's germline CDR1 is MNHNY and CDR2 SVGAGI (reference sequence).